A selection of T cell receptor beta chains follows, all from one sample in a study of CD8+CD57+ T cells in acquired aplastic anemia. Using its own MiXCR run on the reads, TCRdb lists one record per CDR3 protein. There are roughly 420,000 distinct CDR3 sequences in the sample; around 72% occur only once, and under 5% lies in the top ten. The sample taken for sequencing was sorted CD4+, CD8+, or CD8+CD57+ T cells (not recorded which) from PBMCs. These receptors were collected from a human donor in good health, serving as a control. Each CDR3 is given with its conserved first and last residue. Each record gives: V gene, D gene, J gene, clone size, CDR3 DNA, CDR3 protein. The D gene is left open where the match is weak. Clone size is not always given. Where it is, it says once, few, many or a class for expanded clones.

TRBV9	NA	TRBJ2-1	once	TGTGCCAGCAGCGCGGGGCTGGAGTTGGATAAGCAGTTCTTC	CASSAGLELDKQFF
TRBV29-1	NA	TRBJ1-6	few	TGCAGCGGGAGGGGGGAGTTGGGTTCACCCCTCCACTTT	CSGRGELGSPLHF
TRBV20-1	TRBD2	TRBJ2-5	NA	TGCAGTGCTAGCGGTAGCGGGGGGTGGGAGACCCAGTACTTC	CSASGSGGWETQYF
TRBV5-5	TRBD2	TRBJ2-3	NA	TGTGCCAGCAGCGAAGGAGACACTAGCGGAGGCACAGATACGCAGTATTTT	CASSEGDTSGGTDTQYF
TRBV2	NA	TRBJ2-1	NA	NA	CASSGSGRNSPLHFEYF
TRBV9	TRBD2	TRBJ2-7	NA	TGTGCCAGCAGTTCGAGCGGGGGGATCTACGAGCAGTACTTC	CASSSSGGIYEQYF
TRBV7-4	TRBD2	TRBJ2-1	NA	TGTGCTAGTGGTTTGAGCGGGGGGGGAAATGAGCAGTTCTTC	CASGLSGGGNEQFF
TRBV5-5	TRBD1	TRBJ2-3	NA	TGTGCCAGCAGTCACGGGCGGGACAGGGGGCGTACCTACACAGATACGCAGTATTTT	CASSHGRDRGRTYTDTQYF
TRBV5-1	NA	TRBJ1-6	NA	TGCGCCAGCAGTTCGGGCCGCCGCTTCGACTTT	CASSSGRRFDF
TRBV4-2	NA	TRBJ2-6	many	TGTGCCAGCAGCCAAGATCTTGAATTCTCTGGGGCCAACGTCCTGACTTTC	CASSQDLEFSGANVLTF
TRBV5-1	NA	TRBJ2-2	NA	TGCGCCAGCAGCTTGTCGGGACAGAACACCGGGGAGCTGTTTTTT	CASSLSGQNTGELFF
TRBV7-9	NA	TRBJ2-3	once	TGTGCCAGCGCCAGTGGTGATACGCAGTATTTT	CASASGDTQYF
TRBV7-2	TRBD1	TRBJ2-7	once	TGTGCCAGCAGCCGAAATGACAGGGGTCCGGATCAGCCCTTC	CASSRNDRGPDQPF
TRBV30	NA	TRBJ1-2	few	TGTGCCTGGAGTCCCCCCCCCACAGGTTTCCAAGGCAGCTATGGCTACACCTTC	CAWSPPPTGFQGSYGYTF
TRBV12-3/TRBV12-4	TRBD1	TRBJ1-2	many	TGTGCCAGCAGTCAAAGGACAGGGGGCAACTATGGCTACACCTTC	CASSQRTGGNYGYTF
TRBV7-9	TRBD1	TRBJ2-1	NA	TGTGCCAGCAACCCATCCGGGACAGGGACGGTCGGCTACGAGCAGTTCTTC	CASNPSGTGTVGYEQFF
TRBV6-5	NA	TRBJ1-1	NA	TGTGCCAGCAGTTACTCGAGCGGGGGGCGGACGAACACTGAAGCTTTCTTT	CASSYSSGGRTNTEAFF